The rows below give T cell receptor beta chains drawn from one sample of a study of cytotoxic CD8 clonotypes in ibrutinib-treated CLL. Method: immunoSEQ multiplex PCR; TCRdb's copy keeps in-frame clones and lacks some. The data show 65,000 to 85,000 clones, 75% to 95% seen once. Material: PBMCs, obtained after 12 months of ibrutinib treatment. The receptors were sampled from a human donor with chronic lymphocytic leukemia. CDR3s include the opening cysteine and the closing phenylalanine or tryptophan. Fields, in order: V gene, clone size, D gene, J gene, CDR3 protein, CDR3 DNA. The D gene is left open where the match is weak. The size field is filled for only some rows; it gives once, few, many or a size class.

TRBV6-5	once	NA	TRBJ1-3	CASRRDNSGNTIYF	TGTGCCAGCAGACGCGACAACTCTGGAAACACCATATATTTT
TRBV5-1	NA	NA	TRBJ2-1	CASSSTLLDSNEQFF	TGCGCCAGCAGCTCCACATTATTGGATTCCAATGAGCAGTTCTTC
TRBV5-1	NA	NA	TRBJ1-2	CASSSDWINYGYTF	TGCGCCAGCAGCTCCGACTGGATTAACTATGGCTACACCTTC
TRBV9	NA	TRBD2	TRBJ2-7	CASSAEPGLAGGAYEQYF	TGTGCCAGCAGCGCAGAGCCGGGACTAGCGGGAGGCGCCTACGAGCAGTACTTC
TRBV19	NA	TRBD2	TRBJ2-2	CASSITSGRGTGELFF	TGTGCCAGTAGTATAACTAGCGGGAGGGGTACCGGGGAGCTGTTTTTT
TRBV11-2	NA	NA	TRBJ2-3	CASSWEAGYTQYF	TGTGCCAGCAGCTGGGAAGCGGGCTATACGCAGTATTTT
TRBV5-1	NA	TRBD1	TRBJ1-2	CASSGEDRGDWYGYTF	TGCGCCAGCAGTGGGGAGGACAGGGGAGATTGGTATGGCTACACCTTC
TRBV2	NA	TRBD1	TRBJ2-7	CASSSQGDTYEQYF	TGTGCCAGCAGTTCTCAGGGGGATACCTACGAGCAGTACTTC
TRBV19	NA	NA	TRBJ1-2	CASTEKGNPNYGYTF	TGTGCCAGTACCGAGAAGGGAAACCCTAACTATGGCTACACCTTC
TRBV28	NA	TRBD1	TRBJ2-7	CASSHTGVTYEQYF	TGTGCCAGCAGCCACACAGGGGTTACCTACGAGCAGTACTTC
TRBV7-9	NA	NA	TRBJ2-5	CASSSAGTYSETQYF	TGTGCCAGCAGCTCTGCCGGGACCTACTCAGAGACCCAGTACTTC
TRBV4-3	NA	NA	TRBJ2-7	CASSQRDTFTDEQYF	TGCGCCAGCAGCCAAAGGGACACCTTCACCGACGAGCAGTACTTC
TRBV5-1	once	NA	TRBJ1-1	CASSSSPGGTARGEAFF	TGCGCCAGCAGCTCTTCACCGGGGGGGACCGCGCGAGGTGAAGCTTTCTTT
TRBV18	NA	NA	TRBJ2-5	CASSLGIGETQYF	TGTGCCAGCTCACTTGGTATCGGGGAGACCCAGTACTTC
TRBV5-8	NA	TRBD1	TRBJ2-7	CASSFPGQGYEQYF	TGTGCCAGCAGCTTCCCGGGACAGGGCTACGAGCAGTACTTC
TRBV28	NA	TRBD1	TRBJ1-1	CASSFDRAEAFF	TGTGCCAGCAGTTTTGACAGGGCTGAAGCTTTCTTT
TRBV6-5	NA	TRBD2	TRBJ2-7	CASSLAGVSYEQYF	TGTGCCAGCAGTCTAGCGGGTGTCTCCTACGAGCAGTACTTC
TRBV27	once	NA	TRBJ2-3	CASSLVLPEDTQYF	TGTGCCAGCAGTTTAGTCTTACCAGAGGATACGCAGTATTTT
TRBV5-6	NA	NA	TRBJ2-1	CASSPGGSNNEQFF	TGTGCCAGCAGCCCAGGGGGGAGCAACAATGAGCAGTTCTTC
TRBV6-5	NA	NA	TRBJ1-5	CASKGGPSNQPQHF	TGTGCCAGCAAGGGAGGCCCTAGCAATCAGCCCCAGCATTTT
TRBV19	NA	NA	TRBJ1-5	CASSSGTLYSNQPQHF	TGTGCCAGTAGTTCTGGGACACTCTATAGCAATCAGCCCCAGCATTTT
TRBV4-2	NA	NA	TRBJ2-5	CASSQEGGFGPQETQYF	TGTGCCAGCAGCCAAGAAGGGGGTTTCGGGCCTCAAGAGACCCAGTACTTC
TRBV11-2	NA	TRBD1	TRBJ1-3	CASSPGQGSWSSGNTIYF	TGTGCCAGCAGTCCTGGACAGGGTTCTTGGTCTTCTGGAAACACCATATATTTT
TRBV28	NA	NA	TRBJ1-5	CASGAPVQGNQPQHF	TGTGCCAGCGGGGCGCCTGTTCAGGGGAATCAGCCCCAGCATTTT
TRBV30	NA	NA	TRBJ2-5	CAWSADSGFGQETQYF	TGTGCCTGGAGTGCCGATTCAGGATTTGGACAAGAGACCCAGTACTTC
TRBV7-9	few	TRBD2	TRBJ2-2	CASVSSTGGPGELFF	TGTGCCAGCGTCTCTTCCACGGGAGGGCCCGGGGAGCTGTTTTTT
TRBV9	few	NA	TRBJ1-1	CASSVAAGVITEAFF	TGTGCCAGCAGCGTAGCGGCAGGGGTTATCACTGAAGCTTTCTTT
TRBV5-1	once	NA	TRBJ2-3	CASSLQGPHTDTQYF	TGCGCCAGCAGCCTACAGGGACCCCACACAGATACGCAGTATTTT
TRBV6-1	NA	TRBD2	TRBJ2-3	CASRGLAGGVDTQYF	TGTGCCAGCAGGGGACTAGCGGGAGGAGTAGATACGCAGTATTTT
TRBV6-1	NA	TRBD1	TRBJ1-5	CASRPDRGTLQPQHF	TGTGCCAGCAGGCCGGACAGGGGAACTCTTCAGCCCCAGCATTTT